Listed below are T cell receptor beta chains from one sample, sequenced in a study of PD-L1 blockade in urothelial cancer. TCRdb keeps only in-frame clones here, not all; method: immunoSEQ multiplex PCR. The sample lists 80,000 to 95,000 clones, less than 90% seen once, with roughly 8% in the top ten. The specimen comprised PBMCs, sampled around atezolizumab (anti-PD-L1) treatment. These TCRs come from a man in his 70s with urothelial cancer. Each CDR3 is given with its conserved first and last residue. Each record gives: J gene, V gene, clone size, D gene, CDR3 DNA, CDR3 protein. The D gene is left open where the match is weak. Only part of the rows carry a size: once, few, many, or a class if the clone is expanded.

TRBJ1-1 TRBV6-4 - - TGTGCCAGCAGTCGGGATATGAACACTGAAGCTTTCTTT CASSRDMNTEAFF
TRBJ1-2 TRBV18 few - TGTGCCAGCTCACAGGGGAATCTTGGTGGCTACACCTTC CASSQGNLGGYTF
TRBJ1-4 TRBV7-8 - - TGTGCCAGCAGCTTAGACGGGGCAACTAATGAAAAACTGTTTTTT CASSLDGATNEKLFF
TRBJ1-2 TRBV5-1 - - TGCGCCAGCAGCTTGAGGCCAGGGGAGTATGGCTACACCTTC CASSLRPGEYGYTF
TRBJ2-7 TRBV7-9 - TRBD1 TGTGCCAGCAGCGCCCAGACAGGGCTAGTCGAGCAGTACTTC CASSAQTGLVEQYF
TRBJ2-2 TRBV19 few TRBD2 TGTGCCAGTAGTATAGTAGGTAGCGGGAGGCCCGGGGAGCTGTTTTTT CASSIVGSGRPGELFF
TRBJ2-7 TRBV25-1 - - TGTGCCAGCAAGCCTTTAGGACATAACGAGCAGTACTTC CASKPLGHNEQYF
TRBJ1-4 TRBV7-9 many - TGTGCCAGCAGCGGAGAGGCAGATAATGAAAAACTGTTTTTT CASSGEADNEKLFF
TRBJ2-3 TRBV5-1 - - TGCGCCAGCAGCTTGGGACTAGATTCAGATACGCAGTATTTT CASSLGLDSDTQYF
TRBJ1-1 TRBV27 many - TGTGCCAGTACCCGACGGTCGGGGGGCACGTCGAACACTGAAGCTTTCTTT CASTRRSGGTSNTEAFF
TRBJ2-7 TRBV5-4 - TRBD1 TGTGCCAGCAGCCAGGACAGGGACTACGAGCAGTACTTC CASSQDRDYEQYF
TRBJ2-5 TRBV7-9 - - TGTGCCAGCAGCTTAGTTTTAGGGGGTAGTGGAGAGACCCAGTACTTC CASSLVLGGSGETQYF
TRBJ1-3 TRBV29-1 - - TGCAGCGTGGGGGAGGATGGGGGGGGAAACACCATATATTTT CSVGEDGGGNTIYF
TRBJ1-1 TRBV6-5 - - TGTGCCAGCAGTTCCCGGACAAGGAAGGCTGAAGCTTTCTTT CASSSRTRKAEAFF
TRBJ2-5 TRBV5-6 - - TGTGCCAGCAGCCCTGGGAGGGGGGTTCAGACCCAGTACTTC CASSPGRGVQTQYF
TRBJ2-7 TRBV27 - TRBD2 TGTGCCAGCAGCGCAATAGCGGGGGACTCCTACGAGCAGTACTTC CASSAIAGDSYEQYF
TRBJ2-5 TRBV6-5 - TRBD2 TGTGCCAGCAGTTACCAACTAGCGGGTAGGGGAGAGACCCAGTACTTC CASSYQLAGRGETQYF
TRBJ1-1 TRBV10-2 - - TGCGCCAGCAGGCAGGGACAACTGAACACTGAAGCTTTCTTT CASRQGQLNTEAFF
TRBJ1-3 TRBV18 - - TGTGCCAGCTCACCATCGACGGTCCGGAGAGCGGGAAACACCATATATTTT CASSPSTVRRAGNTIYF
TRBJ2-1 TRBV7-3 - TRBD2 TGTGCCAGCAGCTTGGCGGGGGCCTACAATGAGCAGTTCTTC CASSLAGAYNEQFF
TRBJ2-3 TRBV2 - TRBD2 TGTGCCAGCAGTGTGACTGGGCTAGCGGGGGCTCCGCAGTATTTT CASSVTGLAGAPQYF
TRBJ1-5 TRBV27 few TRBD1 TGTGCCAGCAGTTTCAAACCAACAAACAGGGGGCGGCTTCAGCCCCAGCATTTT CASSFKPTNRGRLQPQHF
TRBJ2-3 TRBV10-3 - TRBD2 TGTGCCATCAGTGAGTCCCGGGACTACCTCTCCTCTAGCACAGATACGCAGTATTTT CAISESRDYLSSSTDTQYF
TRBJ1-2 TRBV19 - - TGTGCCAGTAGTAGGGCGGGTGGAGGGAGGAACTATGGCTACACCTTC CASSRAGGGRNYGYTF
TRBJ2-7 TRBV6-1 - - TGTGCCAGCAGTGCGAATCAGGAATACGAGCAGTACTTC CASSANQEYEQYF
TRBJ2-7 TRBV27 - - TGTGCCAGCAGTTTATCGAGCGGGTACGAGCAGTACTTC CASSLSSGYEQYF
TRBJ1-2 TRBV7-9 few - TGTGCCAGCAGATTAAATGAGGGCCCGCGGGGTGGCTACACCTTC CASRLNEGPRGGYTF
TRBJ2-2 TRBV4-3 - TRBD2 TGCGCCAGCAGCCAAGGGTCAGCTAGCGGGAGTGGAACCGGGGAGCTGTTTTTT CASSQGSASGSGTGELFF
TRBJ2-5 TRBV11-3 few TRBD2 TGTGCCAGCAGCTCCGAAATGACTAGCGGGGGCCAAGAGACCCAGTACTTC CASSSEMTSGGQETQYF
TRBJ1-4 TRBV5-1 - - TGCGCCAGCAGCTTGGTAGGCAGCGCAACTAATGAAAAACTGTTTTTT CASSLVGSATNEKLFF
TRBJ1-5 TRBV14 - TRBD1 TGTGCCAGCAGCTCGATCGTCGACAGGGGATTCGGCAATCAGCCCCAGCATTTT CASSSIVDRGFGNQPQHF
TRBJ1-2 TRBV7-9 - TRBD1 TGTGCCAGCAGCTTACCCGGGACAGGCTCGGAGGGCTATGGCTACACCTTC CASSLPGTGSEGYGYTF
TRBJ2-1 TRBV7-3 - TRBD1 TGTGCCAGCAGCTTGGAAGGGACAGGGGTAGGGGGGGCTGACAATGAGCAGTTCTTC CASSLEGTGVGGADNEQFF
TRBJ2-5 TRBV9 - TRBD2 TGTGCCAGCACCGCTACCCCTCTTAGCGGGACAGAGACCCAGTACTTC CASTATPLSGTETQYF
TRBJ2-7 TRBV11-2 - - TGTGCCAGCAGCTTAAATGTAGGCCGGAGCTACGAGCAGTACTTC CASSLNVGRSYEQYF
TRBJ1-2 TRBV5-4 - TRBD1 TGTGCCAGCAGCTTGAACAGGGGAAACTATGGCTACACCTTC CASSLNRGNYGYTF
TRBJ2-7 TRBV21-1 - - TGTGCCACTCATTCCGGGGTCTACGAGCAGTACTTC CATHSGVYEQYF
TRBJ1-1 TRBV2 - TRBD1 TGTGCCAGCAGACCGGGGACAGATATGAACACTGAAGCTTTCTTT CASRPGTDMNTEAFF
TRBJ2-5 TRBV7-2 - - TGTGCCAGCAGCTTGGGCGGGAACCAAGAGACCCAGTACTTC CASSLGGNQETQYF
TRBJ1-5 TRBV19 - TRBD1 TGTGCCAGTAGTACGAATTACAGGGGGCAAAATCAGCCCCAGCATTTT CASSTNYRGQNQPQHF
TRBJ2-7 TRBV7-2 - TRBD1 TGTGCCAGCAGCTTAGGCCCCCCGGGACAGGGGATCTACGAGCAGTACTTC CASSLGPPGQGIYEQYF
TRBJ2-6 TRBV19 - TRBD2 TGTGCCAGTAGTGTACTAGCGTCTGACTCTGGGGCCAACGTCCTGACTTTC CASSVLASDSGANVLTF
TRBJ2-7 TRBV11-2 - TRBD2 TGTGCCAGCAGCTTAGCCACTTCCGATGGGGGGGTTCCCTACGAGCAGTACTTC CASSLATSDGGVPYEQYF
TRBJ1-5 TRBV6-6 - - TGTGCCAGCACCCCATATCGGGGGAACAATCAGCCCCAGCATTTT CASTPYRGNNQPQHF
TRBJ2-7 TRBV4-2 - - TGTGCCAGCAGCCAAGTCTCAGGGGACGAGCAGTACTTC CASSQVSGDEQYF